This is a list of T cell receptor beta chains from one sample in a study of blood T cells in healthy people across ages. TCRdb used MiXCR to reprocess the 5' RACE reads, holding one entry per CDR3 protein. In the table there are 750,000 to 950,000 distinct CDR3 sequences, 50% to 65% of which are singletons. The specimen sequenced was blood. Every receptor here comes from an older man in good health. CDR3s include the opening cysteine and the closing phenylalanine or tryptophan. D genes are given only for firm matches. Size values are once, few and many counts, or a class for expanded clones, and some rows have none.

clone_size d_call j_call v_call cdr3_nt cdr3_aa
once TRBD1 TRBJ2-7 TRBV20-1 TGCAGTGCTAGAGATGATGGGACAGGGATGTACGAGCAGTACTTC CSARDDGTGMYEQYF
few TRBD1 TRBJ2-7 TRBV9 TGTGCCAGCAGCGTAGAACAGGGGAACGAGCAGTACTTC CASSVEQGNEQYF
few . TRBJ2-1 TRBV7-3 TGTGCCAGCAGCTTACAGGGGGGCCTACTTTACAATGAGCAGTTCTTC CASSLQGGLLYNEQFF
. . TRBJ1-4 TRBV13 TGTGCCAGCAGCCCCCGGGGGCCCGGCGAAAAACTGTTTTTT CASSPRGPGEKLFF
few . TRBJ2-1 TRBV29-1 TGCAGCGCGCGGCGGGGCGGAAGCTCCTACAATGAGCAGTTCTTC CSARRGGSSYNEQFF
. TRBD2 TRBJ2-3 TRBV4-2 TGTGCCAGCAGCCAAGGAGTTAGCGGGAGCACAGATACGCAGTATTTT CASSQGVSGSTDTQYF
few TRBD2 TRBJ2-3 TRBV27 TGTGCCAGCAGAGGGACTAGCGGGAGAAAGGGCACAGATACGCAGTATTTT CASRGTSGRKGTDTQYF
few TRBD1 TRBJ2-5 TRBV20-1 TGCAGTGCTCCAACGACAGGGCAAGAGACCCAGTACTTC CSAPTTGQETQYF
. TRBD1 TRBJ1-4 TRBV3-1 TGTGCCAGCAGCGCACAGGGGTCTGGTGAAAAACTGTTTTTT CASSAQGSGEKLFF
few TRBD2 TRBJ2-1 TRBV20-1 TGCAGTGCTACGGGGACTACCGACGACAATGAGCAGTTCTTC CSATGTTDDNEQFF
. . TRBJ2-7 TRBV20-1 TGCAGTGCTAGTCTCCCGGCACAGGGAAATCAACGCGAGCAGTACTTC CSASLPAQGNQREQYF
. TRBD1 TRBJ2-7 TRBV4-1 TGCGCCAGCAGTGACACAGGGGTAAGCTCCTACGAGCAGTACTTC CASSDTGVSSYEQYF
few . TRBJ2-1 TRBV29-1 TGCGCGAAGCAGGGGGGCCCGAATGAGCAGTTCTTC CAKQGGPNEQFF
once . TRBJ1-2 TRBV3-1 TGTGCCAGCAGCCCCTTAGGCGACGGCTATGGCTACACCTTC CASSPLGDGYGYTF
. TRBD2 TRBJ2-1 TRBV20-1 TGCAGTGTCCCGGGACTAGCTTCCCACAATGAGCAGTTCTTC CSVPGLASHNEQFF
. TRBD1 TRBJ2-1 TRBV20-1 TGCAGTGCTCTGGACAGGGGAACCTACAATGAGCAGTTCTTC CSALDRGTYNEQFF
. TRBD1 TRBJ2-7 TRBV7-9 TGTGCCAGCAGCTGGGGGACAGGGCGATACTACGAGCAGTACTTC CASSWGTGRYYEQYF
. . TRBJ2-1 TRBV5-4 TGTGCCAGCAGCTTGGGGCTGGGGTTTCGGCAGTTCTTC CASSLGLGFRQFF
. . TRBJ2-7 TRBV7-9 TGTGCCAGCAGCTTAGCGGCGGGGGCATTGACCCGATACGAGCAGTACTTC CASSLAAGALTRYEQYF
. . TRBJ1-5 TRBV12-3/TRBV12-4 TGTGCCAGCAGCCCTGGGGGGGCGCTTAATCAGCCCCAGCATTTT CASSPGGALNQPQHF
. TRBD1 TRBJ2-5 TRBV2 TGTGCCAGCAGGCTACAGGGGGCGCTGGGAGAGACCCAGTACTTC CASRLQGALGETQYF
. . TRBJ2-5 TRBV12-3/TRBV12-4 TGTGCCAGCGAATCTGGAGAGACCCAGTACTTC CASESGETQYF
. TRBD1 TRBJ1-1 TRBV12-3/TRBV12-4 TGTGCCAGCACCCCTACAGGGGGCCGGAACACTGAAGCTTTCTTT CASTPTGGRNTEAFF
many . TRBJ2-1 TRBV12-3/TRBV12-4 TGTGCCAGCAGTTTACAGTGGCCTCTTCAGTTCTTC CASSLQWPLQFF
. TRBD1 TRBJ2-1 TRBV18 TGTGCCAGCTCACCACGGAAACAGGGGACCCTCTCCTACAATGAGCAGTTCTTC CASSPRKQGTLSYNEQFF
. . TRBJ1-2 TRBV10-3 TGTGCCGTCAGTGAAAAGCGGAGCTATGGCTACACCTTC CAVSEKRSYGYTF
. TRBD1 TRBJ2-3 TRBV20-1 TGCAGTGCTAGATCGACAGGGGATAGCGGCAGATACGCGTATTTT CSARSTGDSGRYAYF
. . TRBJ2-3 TRBV3-1 TGTGCCAGCAGGCCCGACTCTGGATACGCGTATTTT CASRPDSGYAYF
few . TRBJ1-2 TRBV28 TGTGCCAGCAGTCCCCCGCTTGGACGGAACTATGGCTACACCTTC CASSPPLGRNYGYTF
once TRBD1 TRBJ1-2 TRBV28 TGTGCCAGCAGCCCCCCGGACAGGTCTAACTATGGCTACACCTTC CASSPPDRSNYGYTF
. TRBD2 TRBJ2-1 TRBV9 TGTGCCAGCAGCCAGACGGGGCTAGCGGACAATGAGCAGTTCTTC CASSQTGLADNEQFF
few . TRBJ2-3 TRBV6-1 TGTGCCAGCAGTGATTCCACGACCCACAGATACGCGTATTTT CASSDSTTHRYAYF
few . TRBJ2-3 TRBV2 TGTGCCAGCAGTCGAAGTAGCACAGATACGCAGTATTTT CASSRSSTDTQYF
. . TRBJ2-6 TRBV6-1 TGTGCCAGCGTGAGGTCTGGGGCCAACGTCCTGACTTTC CASVRSGANVLTF
few . TRBJ2-7 TRBV12-3/TRBV12-4 TGTGCCAGCAGCCCCCGAGAGGGGATCTACGAGCAGTACTTC CASSPREGIYEQYF
few . TRBJ1-4 TRBV12-3/TRBV12-4 TGTGCCAGCAGTAAGACGGCAAGGAATGAAAAACTGTTTTTT CASSKTARNEKLFF
. . TRBJ1-2 TRBV29-1 TGCAGCGTTCGGGGGGCAGGGAGGGGCTATGGCTACACCTTC CSVRGAGRGYGYTF
few . TRBJ2-3 TRBV27 TGTGCCAGCAGTTTCCGGGGCGGGGACACCCGGAGGGGCAGATACGCGTATTTT CASSFRGGDTRRGRYAYF
once . TRBJ2-4 TRBV7-8 TGTGCCAGCAGCCGTGGAGGACAGTGGGCCAAAAACATTCAGTACTTC CASSRGGQWAKNIQYF
. TRBD1 TRBJ2-5 TRBV9 TGTGCCAGCAGCCCCACCGGGACAGGGGCCACGGAGACCCAGTACTTC CASSPTGTGATETQYF
. TRBD1 TRBJ2-7 TRBV20-1 TGCAGTGCTAGTCATAATACAGGGGGCGAGCAGTACTTC CSASHNTGGEQYF
. TRBD1 TRBJ2-4 TRBV9 TGTGCCAGCAGCCCCACGACAGGGGCCAAAAACATTCAGTACTTC CASSPTTGAKNIQYF
. . TRBJ2-5 TRBV20-1 TGCAGTGCTATGCTAGCAGGCCAAGAGACCCAGTACTTC CSAMLAGQETQYF
. TRBD2 TRBJ2-3 TRBV10-3 TGTGCCATCAGTGAGTCCCTAGCGGGGTGGCGAAACACAGATACGCAGTATTTT CAISESLAGWRNTDTQYF
. . TRBJ2-5 TRBV12-3/TRBV12-4 TGTGCCAGCAGTTTAGATGGCAGGGCGGGGGAGACCCAGTACTTC CASSLDGRAGETQYF
. TRBD2 TRBJ2-1 TRBV5-1 TGCGCCAGCAGCTTGGGAGTGTTTCGACTAGCGGACGTATTTCCATTTCCCCATGAGCAGTTCTTC CASSLGVFRLADVFPFPHEQFF
. TRBD2 TRBJ2-1 TRBV5-1 TGCGCCAGCAGCTTGGGCCTAGCGGGGCGGACGGCGCAGTTCTTC CASSLGLAGRTAQFF
. . TRBJ1-4 TRBV21-1 TGTGCCAGCGTACGGCATCGGACAGGGGTTCATGAAAAACTGTTTTTT CASVRHRTGVHEKLFF
. TRBD1 TRBJ2-4 TRBV25-1 TGTGCCAGCAGAAGCACCGGGACAGGGGGAGGCAAAAACATTCAGTACTTC CASRSTGTGGGKNIQYF
. TRBD2 TRBJ2-5 TRBV7-7 TGTGCTAGCAGCCTCAACCCGGGACTAGCGGGAAAAGAGACCCAGTACTTC CASSLNPGLAGKETQYF
few . TRBJ2-7 TRBV4-1 TGCGCCAGCAGCCAAGTCTGGCAGGGGCGCTACGAGCAGTACTTC CASSQVWQGRYEQYF
few . TRBJ2-7 TRBV20-1 TGCAGTGCTCCTCGACAGGAGACCTACGAGCAGTACTTC CSAPRQETYEQYF
few . TRBJ2-7 TRBV12-3/TRBV12-4 TGTGCCAGCAGTTGGTCCGCGGTCTCCTACGAGCAGTACTTC CASSWSAVSYEQYF
. . TRBJ2-7 TRBV4-2 TGTGCCAGCAGCCAAGAAATCGGGCTAGTAAGTTACGAGCAGTACTTC CASSQEIGLVSYEQYF
many TRBD1 TRBJ2-7 TRBV12-3/TRBV12-4 TGTGCCAGCAGTCAGGGGACAGGGCCCTACGAGCAGTACTTC CASSQGTGPYEQYF
. TRBD2 TRBJ2-3 TRBV5-1 TGCGCCAGCAGCTTTTATGATAGCGGGAGAGGGCCTAGCACAGATACGCAGTATTTT CASSFYDSGRGPSTDTQYF
once . TRBJ1-6 TRBV10-3 TGTGCCATCAGTTTGGTAGAAAATTCACCCCTCCACTTT CAISLVENSPLHF
few TRBD2 TRBJ2-4 TRBV7-9 TGTGCCAGCAGCTTAGGGACTAGCGCCCAAAACATTCAGTACTTC CASSLGTSAQNIQYF
. TRBD2 TRBJ2-1 TRBV12-3/TRBV12-4 TGTGCCAGCAGTTTTTTTCTGGGCGGGAGCAAAGAGGGTGAGCAGTTCTTC CASSFFLGGSKEGEQFF
. . TRBJ2-7 TRBV7-8 TGTGCCAGCAGCCCGTTACTAGAAGGGGCCTACGAGCAGTACTTC CASSPLLEGAYEQYF